This T cell receptor beta chain originates from a study of shared clonotypes between healthy human individuals. Overall study findings and caveats: Estimated clonotype richness was generally higher in naive than memory subsets. Clonotype sharing across several donors was observed for 4% to 6.5% of naive CD4 clonotypes.

V was cut by 3 bases and J by 2 bases, with 11 bases left in between. CDR3 length equals 14 residues. Germline V lookup: CDR1 SGDLS, CDR2 YYNGEE. Regarding this clone: The antigen is unknown.

At a deep level, the assay was run. The method was immunoSEQ multiplex PCR; TCRdb's version includes in-frame clones alone and lacks a portion of them. The top ten hold 1.5% to 2% of the sample, which has roughly 640,000 clones, around two thirds seen once. The receptor was derived from a woman aged 25 to 39 in good health. The chain links TRBV9 to TRBJ2-5; D possibly corresponds to TRBD2 (6 bases). Sequenced material: memory CD4+ T cells sorted from blood. Subset defined: CD45RA-negative fraction. This CDR3 is CASSGRGWQETQYF. The DNA of the CDR3 is TGTGCCAGCAGCGGGAGGGGATGGCAAGAGACCCAGTACTTC.